This T cell receptor beta chain was identified during a study of radiation and T cells in renal cell carcinoma. Study context: Nephrectomy followed 15 Gy stereotactic body radiation by 4 weeks. Study-wide results and limits: From baseline, blood top tumor clonotypes peaked at 2 weeks post-radiation.

The germline gives CDR1 MNHEY, CDR2 SVGAGI. The CDR3 length is 15 residues. Trimming cost V 2 bases and J 4 bases, with 14 bases left between them. Of note for this clone: The antigen is unknown.

The method was immunoSEQ multiplex PCR; TCRdb's version includes in-frame clones alone and lacks a portion of them. Of around 160,000 clones in the sample, about 85% were seen once. Time point noted: baseline pretreatment blood. Documented treatment: 15 Gy SBRT to primary tumor, nephrectomy 4 weeks later. This renal cell carcinoma was of the clear cell type. This sequence joins TRBV6-5 and TRBJ1-2; tentatively, D is TRBD1 (6 bases). The sample was blood, taken from a patient whose treatment included radiotherapy and nephrectomy. The source is an older woman with renal cell carcinoma. The CDR3 loop reads CASSYQREGGYGYTF. For the CDR3, the DNA is TGTGCCAGCAGTTACCAAAGGGAGGGGGGCTATGGCTACACCTTC.